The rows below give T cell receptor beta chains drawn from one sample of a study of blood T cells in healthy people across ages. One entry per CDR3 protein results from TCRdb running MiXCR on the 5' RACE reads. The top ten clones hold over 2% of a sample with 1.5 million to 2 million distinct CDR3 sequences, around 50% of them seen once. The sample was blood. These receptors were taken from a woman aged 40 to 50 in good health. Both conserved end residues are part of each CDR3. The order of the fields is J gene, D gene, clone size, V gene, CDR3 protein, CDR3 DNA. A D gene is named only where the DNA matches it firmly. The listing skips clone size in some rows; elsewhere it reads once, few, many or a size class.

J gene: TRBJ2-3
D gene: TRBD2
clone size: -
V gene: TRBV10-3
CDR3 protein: CAISPRLAGGQDTQYF
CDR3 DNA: TGTGCCATCTCCCCCAGGCTAGCGGGGGGGCAAGATACGCAGTATTTT

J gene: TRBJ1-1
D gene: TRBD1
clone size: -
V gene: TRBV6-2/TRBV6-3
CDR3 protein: CASRVGQGPFGTEAFF
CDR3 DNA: TGTGCCAGCAGAGTCGGACAGGGCCCTTTTGGCACTGAAGCTTTCTTT

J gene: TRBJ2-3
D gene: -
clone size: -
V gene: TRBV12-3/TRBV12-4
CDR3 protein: CASSPYIRSTDTQYF
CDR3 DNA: TGTGCCAGCAGTCCCTACATCCGAAGCACAGATACGCAGTATTTT

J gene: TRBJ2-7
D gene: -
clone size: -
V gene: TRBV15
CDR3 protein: CATSRYKGVGYEQYF
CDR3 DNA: TGTGCCACCAGCAGATATAAGGGGGTTGGCTACGAGCAGTACTTC

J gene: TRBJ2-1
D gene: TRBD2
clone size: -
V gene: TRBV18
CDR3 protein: CASSPRPLAGINSYNEQFF
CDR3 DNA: TGTGCCAGCTCACCACGGCCGCTAGCGGGGATCAATTCCTACAATGAGCAGTTCTTC

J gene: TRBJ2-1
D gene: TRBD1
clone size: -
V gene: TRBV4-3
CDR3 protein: CASSQDGQGAREQFF
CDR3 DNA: TGCGCCAGCAGCCAAGACGGACAGGGAGCCCGGGAGCAGTTCTTC

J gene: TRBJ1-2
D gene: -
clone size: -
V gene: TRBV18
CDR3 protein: CASSPPGGQNYGYTF
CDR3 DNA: TGTGCCAGCTCACCACCGGGAGGTCAAAACTATGGCTACACCTTC

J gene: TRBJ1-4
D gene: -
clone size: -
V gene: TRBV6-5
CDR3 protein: CASSYSSLAEKLFF
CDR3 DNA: TGTGCCAGCAGTTACTCTTCCCTGGCTGAAAAACTGTTTTTT

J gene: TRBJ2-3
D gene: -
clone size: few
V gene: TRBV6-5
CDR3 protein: CASSRPNGVTDTQYF
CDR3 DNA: TGTGCCAGCAGCCGCCCGAACGGGGTAACAGATACGCAGTATTTT

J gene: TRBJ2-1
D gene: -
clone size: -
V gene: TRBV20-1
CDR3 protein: CSARVPADRTGEQFF
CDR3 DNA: TGCAGTGCTAGAGTACCAGCGGACCGAACGGGTGAGCAGTTCTTC

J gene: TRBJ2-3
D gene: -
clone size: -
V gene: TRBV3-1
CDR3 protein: CASSQDLMTGDTQYF
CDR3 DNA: TGTGCCAGCAGCCAAGATCTCATGACAGGTGATACGCAGTATTTT

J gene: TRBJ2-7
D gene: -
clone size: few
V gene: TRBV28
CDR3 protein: CASQLGRYYEQYF
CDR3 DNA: TGTGCCAGCCAACTCGGACGGTACTACGAGCAGTACTTC

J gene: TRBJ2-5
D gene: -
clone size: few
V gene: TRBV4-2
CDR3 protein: CASSQGSLMETQYF
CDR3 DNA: TGTGCCAGCAGCCAAGGAAGCCTCATGGAGACCCAGTACTTC

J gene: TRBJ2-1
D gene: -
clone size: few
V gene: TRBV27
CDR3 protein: CASSRWGDNEQFF
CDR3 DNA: TGTGCCAGCAGTCGCTGGGGGGACAATGAGCAGTTCTTC

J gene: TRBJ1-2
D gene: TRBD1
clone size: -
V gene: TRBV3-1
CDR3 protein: CASSHRDRGNGYTF
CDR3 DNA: TGTGCCAGCAGCCACCGGGACAGGGGAAATGGCTACACCTTC

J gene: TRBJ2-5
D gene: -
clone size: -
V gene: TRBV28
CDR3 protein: CASSLFLGGLQETQYF
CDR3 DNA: TGTGCCAGCAGTTTATTCTTAGGGGGGCTCCAAGAGACCCAGTACTTC

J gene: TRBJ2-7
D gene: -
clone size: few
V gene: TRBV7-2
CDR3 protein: CASSLEFGGPYEQYF
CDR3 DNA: TGTGCCAGCAGCTTAGAATTTGGCGGGCCTTACGAGCAGTACTTC

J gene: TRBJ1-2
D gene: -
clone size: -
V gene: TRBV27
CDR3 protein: CASSSLGTVRVGYTF
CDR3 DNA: TGTGCCAGCAGTTCACTCGGGACGGTTCGCGTTGGCTACACCTTC